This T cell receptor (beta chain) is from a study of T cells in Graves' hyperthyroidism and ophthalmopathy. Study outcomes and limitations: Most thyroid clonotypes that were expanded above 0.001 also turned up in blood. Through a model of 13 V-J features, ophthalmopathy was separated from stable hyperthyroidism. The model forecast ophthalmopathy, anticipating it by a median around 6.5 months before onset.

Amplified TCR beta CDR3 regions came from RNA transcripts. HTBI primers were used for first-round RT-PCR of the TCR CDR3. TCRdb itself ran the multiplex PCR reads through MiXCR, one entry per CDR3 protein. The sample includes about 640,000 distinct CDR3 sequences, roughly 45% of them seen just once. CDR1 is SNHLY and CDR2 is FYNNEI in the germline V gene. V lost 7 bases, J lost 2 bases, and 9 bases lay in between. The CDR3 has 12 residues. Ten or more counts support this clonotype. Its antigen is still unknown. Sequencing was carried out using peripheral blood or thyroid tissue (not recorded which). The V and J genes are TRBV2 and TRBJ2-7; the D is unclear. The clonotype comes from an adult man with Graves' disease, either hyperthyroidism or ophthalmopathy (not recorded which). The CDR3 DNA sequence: TGTGCCAGCACTAACATCCCCTACGAGCAGTACTTC. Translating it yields CASTNIPYEQYF.